This paragraph covers one T cell receptor beta chain sequence. V lost 5 bases, J lost 7 bases, and 16 bases stayed unmatched. Germline CDR1 is KGHSH and CDR2 is LQKENI. The CDR3 has 17 residues. TCRdb's copy holds only in-frame clones and misses some; the assay was immunoSEQ multiplex PCR. The sample lists about 440,000 clones; roughly 88% were seen once. The sample originates from a study of blood T cell repertoires in COVID-19. Whole-study context: Specimens from acute and convalescent COVID-19 originated in the United States, Italy and Spain. PBMCs, B-cell-depleted T cells, or T cells provided the cDNA or gDNA that made up the material.

Individuals aged roughly 18 to 95 years were recruited from approximately 22 US areas. Cohort 3 recovered donors had two negative PCRs, clearance, or symptom resolution. This receptor was taken from a young man who had recovered from COVID-19. The V gene is TRBV18, the J gene TRBJ1-1; 10 bases align to TRBD1. The sample was PBMCs or T cells enriched from blood (not recorded which). The CDR3: CASSSKSGTGVVGEAFF. The CDR3 DNA reads as TGTGCCAGCTCATCAAAGTCAGGGACAGGGGTTGTCGGTGAAGCTTTCTTT.